Shown below are 18 T cell receptor beta chains from a single sample sequenced in a study of cytomegalovirus exposure and HLA in healthy donors. 60 Vbeta and 13 Jbeta primers were used in PCR. The data were produced by immunoSEQ multiplex PCR, yet TCRdb's version contains in-frame clones alone and is incomplete. The data show around 140,000 clones, roughly 9% seen once. Sequences were obtained from PBMCs. The receptor source for this set is a woman in her 40s in good health and CMV-seropositive.

This clone has at least ten counts. This chain links TRBV5-6 with TRBJ2-7, with a weak D call TRBD2 (7 bases). CDR1 and CDR2 (germline): SGHDT, YYEEEE. The CDR3 contains 14 residues. Trimming removed 2 bases from V and 4 bases from J, with 13 bases in between. The CDR3 coding sequence is TGTGCCAGCAGCTTTACAGGGCGGGAGTACGAGCAGTACTTC. It is translated as CASSFTGREYEQYF.

This clone was seen only a few times. V usage is TRBV6-6 and J usage is TRBJ2-5, with TRBD2 matching 12 bases. The CDR3 has 15 residues. Germline CDR1 and CDR2: MNHNY and SVGAGI (reference sequence). J lost 3 bases, V lost 5 bases, and 4 bases had no gene match. The CDR3 DNA follows: TGTGCCAGCAGTCCTCTAGCGGGGGGGAAAGAGACCCAGTACTTC. As protein: CASSPLAGGKETQYF.

The chain carries TRBV19 and TRBJ2-1; 9 bases match TRBD2. The CDR3 runs to 17 residues. Germline V gene lookup returns CDR1 LNHDA and CDR2 SQIVND (reference sequence). With V trimmed by 5 bases and J by 1 base, 9 bases remained unmatched. The CDR3 region is CASSSFTSGRSYNEQFF. In DNA, the CDR3 is TGTGCCAGTAGTTCCTTCACTAGCGGGCGATCCTACAATGAGCAGTTCTTC.

In this sample, this clone turned up a few times. The chain uses TRBV12-2 and TRBJ1-4; the table's D gene call, TRBD1, was not cross checked with the DNA. TRBV12-2 is reported as a pseudogene. The CDR3 spans 16 residues. CDR3 sequence reads: CASRFKGDRENEKLFF. The CDR3 DNA is TGTGCAAGTCGCTTTAAGGGGGACAGGGAAAATGAAAAACTGTTTTTT.

This clone showed up just a few times. The CDR3 here is CASSPRDRVLSAQHF. Written as DNA, the CDR3 is TGTGCCAGCAGTCCCCGGGACAGGGTATTATCAGCCCAGCATTTT. The chain links TRBV6-5 to TRBJ1-5; 9 bases agree with TRBD1. With V trimmed by 5 bases and J by 11 bases, 13 bases remained unmatched. This CDR3 region has 15 residues. In germline, CDR1 is MNHEY, CDR2 SVGAGI.

This clone was observed a few times. The rearrangement joins TRBV6-1 to TRBJ1-4; D is perhaps TRBD1 (5 bases). Germline assignment: CDR1 MNHNS and CDR2 SASEGT. V lost 1 base, J lost 8 bases, and 11 bases lay in between. CDR3 length equals 14 residues. This CDR3 is CASSEGTTSEKLFF. The CDR3 region has the DNA TGTGCCAGCAGTGAAGGGACAACTTCCGAAAAACTGTTTTTT.

V and J are TRBV5-1 and TRBJ2-3; 14 nucleotides match TRBD2. After removal of 4 bases from V and 0 bases from J, the junction contained 13 bases not matched to a gene. Per germline, CDR1 SGHRS and CDR2 YFSETQ. This CDR3 has 20 amino acids. The CDR3 DNA reads TGCGCCAGCAGCCCGAGTCCGGGACTAGCGGGGGTTCCTAGCACAGATACGCAGTATTTT. Its protein is CASSPSPGLAGVPSTDTQYF.

In this sample, this clone turned up a few times. V and J are TRBV2 and TRBJ1-3, with D maybe TRBD1 (5 bases). Between the trimmed V and J ends, which lost 2 bases and 0 bases, there was a span of 11 bases. The CDR3 consists of 16 residues. In germline, CDR1 is SNHLY, CDR2 FYNNEI. The CDR3 DNA reads TGTGCCAGCAGTGAATTGGTGACAGTCTCTGGAAACACCATATATTTT. As protein: CASSELVTVSGNTIYF.

The V gene is TRBV2, the J gene TRBJ1-3; 7 bases are a match to TRBD1. Per the germline V gene, CDR1 is SNHLY and CDR2 is FYNNEI. This CDR3 contains 15 residues. Trimming at V came to 7 bases and at J to 3 bases, leaving 9 bases not matched to a gene. The CDR3 loop is CASISNRGSGNTIYF. The CDR3 nucleotides are TGTGCCAGCATTTCCAACAGGGGAAGTGGAAACACCATATATTTT. The variable domain in full, completed from reference TRBV2 and TRBJ1-3, reads EPEVTQTPSHQVTQMGQEVILRCVPISNHLYFYWYRQILGQKVEFLVSFYNNEISEKSEIFDDQFSVERPDGSNFTLKIRSTKLEDSAMYFCASISNRGSGNTIYFGEGSWLTVV.

The table lists this clone with many counts. The same CDR3 also results from other DNA sequences found in this sample. The rearrangement joins TRBV7-9 to TRBJ2-5; 10 bases are a match to TRBD2. Looked up from germline, CDR1 is SEHNR and CDR2 is FQNEAQ (reference sequence). This CDR3 has 15 amino acids. V was pared by 6 bases and J by 3 bases, with 7 bases of the junction left unmatched. The CDR3 is CASSPGLAGEETQYF. The CDR3 nucleotides are TGTGCCAGCAGTCCGGGGCTAGCGGGGGAAGAGACCCAGTACTTC.

The gene calls are TRBV7-8 and TRBJ2-2, with 13 bases that match TRBD2. The CDR3 runs to 17 residues. Germline V lookup: CDR1 SGHVS, CDR2 FQNEAQ. The ends lost 4 bases at V and 2 bases at J; junction bases unmatched: 4. The CDR3 region has the DNA TGTGCCAGCAGCTCAACTAGCGGGGGGGTTAACACCGGGGAGCTGTTTTTT. Its translation: CASSSTSGGVNTGELFF. Using reference TRBV7-8 and TRBJ2-2 for the parts outside the CDR3, the full variable domain is GAGVSQSPRYKVAKRGQDVALRCDPISGHVSLFWYQQALGQGPEFLTYFQNEAQLDKSGLPSDRFFAERPEGSVSTLKIQRTQQEDSAVYLCASSSTSGGVNTGELFFGEGSRLTVL.

This clone was seen a few times. The V gene is TRBV27, the J gene TRBJ1-5; 8 nucleotides line up with TRBD1. The CDR3 contains 13 residues. Trimming took 6 bases from V and 5 from J; bases not matched to a gene: 3. Germline V lookup: CDR1 MNHEY, CDR2 SMNVEV (reference sequence). Here the CDR3 reads CASSNRGDQPQHF. For the CDR3, the DNA is TGTGCCAGCAGCAACAGGGGGGATCAGCCCCAGCATTTT.

V is TRBV11-2 and J is TRBJ2-7; 8 positions agree with TRBD2. Germline values: CDR1 SGHAT, CDR2 FQNNGV. CDR3 size: 16 residues. J gave up 2 bases and V 5 bases, and 11 bases lay outside the gene matches. CDR3 sequence reads: CASSPGGSSGAYEQYF. CDR3 nucleotides: TGTGCCAGCAGCCCAGGTGGAAGTAGCGGGGCCTACGAGCAGTACTTC. The complete variable domain, with remaining parts taken from reference TRBV11-2 and TRBJ2-7, reads EAGVAQSPRYKIIEKRQSVAFWCNPISGHATLYWYQQILGQGPKLLIQFQNNGVVDDSQLPKDRFSAERLKGVDSTLKIQPAKLEDSAVYLCASSPGGSSGAYEQYFGPGTRLTVT.

This clone showed up just a few times. This chain links TRBV7-7 with TRBJ2-5, with no clear D. This CDR3 has 13 amino acids. CDR1 SSHAT and CDR2 FNYEAQ come from the germline V gene (reference sequence). The germline V and J ends were trimmed by 1 base and 2 bases, with 5 bases remaining between them. The chain's CDR3 is CASSLGRQETQYF. Here the CDR3 DNA reads TGTGCCAGCAGCTTAGGCAGACAAGAGACCCAGTACTTC. Supplemented by reference TRBV7-7 and TRBJ2-5, the full variable domain reads GAGVSQSPRYKVTKRGQDVTLRCDPISSHATLYWYQQALGQGPEFLTYFNYEAQPDKSGLPSDRFSAERPEGSISTLTIQRTEQRDSAMYRCASSLGRQETQYFGPGTRLLVL.

CDR3 sequence (DNA): TGTGCCAGCAAGCCACAGGGGGCGTCGACTGAAGCTTTCTTT. This sequence encodes CASKPQGASTEAFF. The chain couples TRBV9 to TRBJ1-1; 9 bases align to TRBD1. J gave up 5 bases and V 6 bases, and 8 bases lay outside the gene matches. The CDR3 runs to 14 residues. Germline V CDR1 and CDR2: SGDLS, YYNGEE. The whole variable domain, remainder taken from reference TRBV9 and TRBJ1-1, is DSGVTQTPKHLITATGQRVTLRCSPRSGDLSVYWYQQSLDQGLQFLIQYYNGEERAKGNILERFSAQQFPDLHSELNLSSLELGDSALYFCASKPQGASTEAFFGQGTRLTVV.

This clone was seen once. This rearrangement joins TRBV19 to TRBJ1-2, with 9 bases that match TRBD1. Germline CDR1 and CDR2: LNHDA and SQIVND (reference sequence). This CDR3 has 12 residues. Trimming took 11 bases from V and 4 from J; bases not matched to a gene: 5. The CDR3 region has the DNA TGTGCCCCTAAGACAGGGGGCTATGGCTACACCTTC. Translated: CAPKTGGYGYTF.

The chain has TRBV2 and TRBJ2-7; weak D call: TRBD1 (5 bases). Between the trimmed V and J ends, which lost 6 bases and 7 bases, there was a span of 16 bases. The CDR3 contains 13 residues. Germline V gene data show CDR1 as SNHLY and CDR2 as FYNNEI. The CDR3 DNA is TGTGCCAGCAGGATGACCATGGGGCCAGAGCAGTACTTC. Residues: CASRMTMGPEQYF.

This clone showed up just a few times. The rearrangement links TRBV20-1 to TRBJ1-2, with D possibly matching TRBD1 (6 bases). V lost 6 bases and J lost 7, with 9 bases in between. The germline V gene has CDR1 DFQATT and CDR2 SNEGSKA (reference sequence). The CDR3 sequence is 10 residues long. CDR3 amino acids: CSAHRVGYTF. The CDR3 DNA reads as TGCAGTGCGCACAGGGTTGGCTACACCTTC.